This T cell receptor (beta chain) was documented in a study of T cell responses to AZD1222 COVID-19 vaccine. Libraries were prepared by immunoSEQ multiplex PCR; TCRdb keeps only in-frame clonotypes and omits some of them. Here the sample spans around 150,000 clones, approximately 88% being singletons. The V and J ends lost 5 bases and 5 bases respectively, with 16 bases between them. Germline lookup yields CDR1 SGHAT and CDR2 FQNNGV. The CDR3 totals 16 residues. This chain links TRBV11-2 with TRBJ1-6, with D perhaps matching TRBD1 (6 bases). Source: peripheral blood, taken on day 0 of MenACWY control vaccination. The receptor was derived from an adult in good health. For the CDR3, the DNA is TGTGCCAGCAGCCGGCGCCGGGACACTGATAATTCACCCCTCCACTTT. Its translation: CASSRRRDTDNSPLHF.